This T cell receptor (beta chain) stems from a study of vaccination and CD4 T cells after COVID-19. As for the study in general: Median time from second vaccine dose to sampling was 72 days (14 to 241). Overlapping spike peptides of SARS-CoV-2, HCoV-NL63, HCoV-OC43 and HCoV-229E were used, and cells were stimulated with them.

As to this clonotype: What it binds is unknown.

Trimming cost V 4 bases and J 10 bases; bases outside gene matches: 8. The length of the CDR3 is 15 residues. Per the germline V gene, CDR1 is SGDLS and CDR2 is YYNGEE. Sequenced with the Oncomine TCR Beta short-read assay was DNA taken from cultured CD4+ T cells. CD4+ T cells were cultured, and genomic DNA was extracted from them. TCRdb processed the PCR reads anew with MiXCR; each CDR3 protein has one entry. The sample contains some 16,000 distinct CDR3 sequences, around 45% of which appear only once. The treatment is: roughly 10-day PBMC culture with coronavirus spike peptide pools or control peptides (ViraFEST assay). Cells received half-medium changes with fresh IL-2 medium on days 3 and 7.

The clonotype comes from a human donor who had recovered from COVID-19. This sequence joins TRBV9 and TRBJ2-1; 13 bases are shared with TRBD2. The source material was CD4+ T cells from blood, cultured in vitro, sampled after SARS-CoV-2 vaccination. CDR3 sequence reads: CASSPGTSGMREQFF. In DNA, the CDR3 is TGTGCCAGCAGCCCCGGGACTAGCGGGATGAGAGAGCAGTTCTTC.